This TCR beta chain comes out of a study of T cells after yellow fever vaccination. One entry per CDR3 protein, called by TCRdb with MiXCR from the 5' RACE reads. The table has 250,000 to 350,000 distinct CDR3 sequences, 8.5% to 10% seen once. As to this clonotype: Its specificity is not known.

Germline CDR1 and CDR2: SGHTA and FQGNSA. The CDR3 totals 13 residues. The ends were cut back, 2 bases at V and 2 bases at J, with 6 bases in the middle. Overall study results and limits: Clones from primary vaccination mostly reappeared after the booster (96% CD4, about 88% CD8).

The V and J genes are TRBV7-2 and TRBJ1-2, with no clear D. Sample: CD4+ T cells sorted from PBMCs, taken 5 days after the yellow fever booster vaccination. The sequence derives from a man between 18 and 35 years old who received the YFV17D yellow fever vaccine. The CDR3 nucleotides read TGTGCCAGCAGCTTATCGGTGAACTATGGCTACACCTTC. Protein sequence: CASSLSVNYGYTF. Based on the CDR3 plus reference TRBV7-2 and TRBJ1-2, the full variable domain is GAGVSQSPSNKVTEKGKDVELRCDPISGHTALYWYRQSLGQGLEFLIYFQGNSAPDKSGLPSDRFSAERTGGSVSTLTIQRTQQEDSAVYLCASSLSVNYGYTFGSGTRLTVV.